This T cell receptor (beta chain) stems from a study of cytomegalovirus exposure and HLA in healthy donors. Study-wide findings and caveats: Later on, an analysis showed TCR association rates differing by HLA locus, with DRB1 the most and HLA-C the fewest. There were reportedly fewer N-insertions in an Asian-associated ancestry cluster than the roughly 610-donor mean, in a later analysis.

PCR was performed using 60 Vbeta and 13 Jbeta primers. Data came from immunoSEQ multiplex PCR; TCRdb stores just in-frame clones and leaves some out. The sample consists of about 210,000 clones, around 86% of them appearing once. Unmatched junction bases numbered 26, after V lost 6 bases and J lost 6 bases. The CDR3 is made up of 21 amino acids. Germline assignment: CDR1 MNHEY and CDR2 SMNVEV (reference sequence). For this clone: Antigen unknown.

The chain has TRBV27 and TRBJ2-1; 10 bases align to TRBD1. Sequenced input: PBMCs. The TCR was taken from a woman in her 50s in good health and CMV-seropositive. CDR3 coding DNA: TGTGCCAGCAGACTTGAGGGTTCCCGGGACAGGGGTAATCGATTTGGCAATGAGCAGTTCTTC. Protein: CASRLEGSRDRGNRFGNEQFF.